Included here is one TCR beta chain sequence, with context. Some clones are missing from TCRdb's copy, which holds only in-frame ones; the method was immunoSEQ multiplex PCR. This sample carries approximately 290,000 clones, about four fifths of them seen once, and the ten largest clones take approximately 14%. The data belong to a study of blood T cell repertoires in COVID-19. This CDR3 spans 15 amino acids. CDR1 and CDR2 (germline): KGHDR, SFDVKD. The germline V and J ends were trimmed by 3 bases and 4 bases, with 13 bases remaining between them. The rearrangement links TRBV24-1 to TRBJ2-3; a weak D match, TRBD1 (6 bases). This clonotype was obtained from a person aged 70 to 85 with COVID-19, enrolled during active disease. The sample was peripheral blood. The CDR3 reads CATSDTGSFSDTQYF. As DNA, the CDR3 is TGTGCCACCAGTGATACAGGGTCATTTTCAGATACGCAGTATTTT.